This is a list of T cell receptor beta chains from one sample in a study of beta chain features in type 1 diabetes. Assay used: immunoSEQ multiplex PCR; TCRdb lists only in-frame clones, some missing. The sample holds 350,000 to 450,000 clones; over 9.5% are singletons and the top ten take over 0.008%. The sample taken for sequencing was naive CD4+ T cells from blood. The receptor source for this set is a woman aged 18-30 years with type 1 diabetes. CDR3s leave out the opening cysteine and the closing phenylalanine or tryptophan. Fields, in order: V gene, CDR3 length, CDR3 protein.

TRBV11-2	13	ASSVPGLMYNEQF
TRBV6-1	11	ASGIGQQETQY
TRBV19	11	ASSHDRGTGYT
TRBV11-3	12	ASSSRQFTGELF
TRBV6-5	12	ASSRRRETYGYT
TRBV11-2	14	ASSVGLAGREYEQY
TRBV9	13	ASSVASNMNTEAF
TRBV18	13	ASSPNEGEVNGYT
TRBV27	9	ASGLGYGYT
TRBV5-1	12	ASSLWTGIYEQY
TRBV6-5	11	ASIGLAGTEQF
TRBV6-6	11	ASQTSGSNTQY
TRBV7-8	13	ASSLELAGTDTQY
TRBV30	12	AWRSWDRSYEQY
TRBV7-8	12	ASSPIGTGSEQY
TRBV10-3	12	AISGGAINTEAF
TRBV18	9	ASSPLETQY
TRBV5-6	12	ASSRPRGAYGYT
TRBV5-1	14	ASSWRGQGAGNEQF
TRBV29-1	10	SVAGSNQPQH
TRBV5-1	13	ASSLDGQSQSPLH
TRBV6-5	12	ASSYGQANYGYT
TRBV7-2	14	ASSLRLAGGKGEQF
TRBV6-6	12	ASREGARPHGYT
TRBV6-5	12	ASSDGTPTYEQY
TRBV7-9	12	ASSDRDRAGGYT
TRBV9	13	ASNKEPNSNQPQH
TRBV5-6	14	ASSTPGRDREGEQF
TRBV7-2	12	ASSPRTGEETQY
TRBV25-1	14	ASSVASGGTGETQY
TRBV28	11	ASSGGDRETQY
TRBV28	12	ASSLLTSGNEQF
TRBV7-2	13	ASSLVRGTGEKLF
TRBV11-1	12	ASSPKRERGEQF
TRBV14	15	ASSQPTSVSSYNEQF
TRBV9	13	ASTILSRGQETQY
TRBV28	13	ASQISTGVYYEQY
TRBV11-3	8	ARGGVPLH
TRBV28	10	ASSLLFREQF
TRBV5-6	13	ASSADSQRGQPQH